One T cell receptor beta chain is described in this entry. This clonotype was recorded many times. Its antigen is still unknown. No base qualities exist here, and no much larger clone lies one base off it. The sample is drawn from a study of T cells after yellow fever vaccination (dated by TCRdb to between 2018 and 2020). Broadly, across the study: The SMART-Seq v4 Ultra Low Input RNA kit was used to prepare libraries from fractions with low cell numbers. To track T-cell clones before and after primary and booster YFV17D yellow fever vaccination, bulk TCR alpha and beta repertoires were sequenced longitudinally. Two healthy male donors, one aged 18 to 30 and one aged 30 to 40 years, made up the cohort. Blood was collected at multiple timepoints before and after primary and secondary immunization, and bulk PBMC replicates and cell subsets were isolated.

The investigation overall reported the following: Computational filtering was needed because FACS-sorted repertoires could contain abundant contaminating clonotypes from the bulk population. Most clones expanded after primary vaccination (about 96% of CD4 and 70% to 90% of CD8) were re-detected after the booster, suggesting that broad memory maintenance occurred. Only a couple of donors were included in the study, so the extent to which the findings can be generalized is limited. Compared with the primary T-cell response, the secondary T-cell response was weaker but faster, peaking on day 5 rather than day 15. A small share of clonotypes occurred in both CD4 and CD8 compartments, likely arising from convergent recombination.

Including cysteine and phenylalanine, the CDR3 has 16 amino acids. CDR3 DNA only is kept here, 48 bases in frame from base 1. Via the germline V gene, CDR1 is LGHNA and CDR2 YNFKEQ. V is trimmed back by 0 bases and J by 2 bases, and the junction contains 5 bases that no gene match accounts for. Taken with the paper, the label for treatment or condition translates to: live attenuated yellow fever vaccine strain. At each blood-draw timepoint, two biological replicates of bulk PBMCs were collected. PBMCs were isolated from peripheral blood using a standard Ficoll-Paque protocol. TriZol was used to extract RNA from bulk PBMCs, CD4 and CD8 fractions, and dextramer-positive and dextramer-negative fractions. Sequencing relied on an Illumina NovaSeq 6000. TCR cDNA was made using 5'RACE template switching, a step that added a universal primer site and unique molecular identifiers. Priming for cDNA synthesis came from both the TCR alpha and TCR beta constant segments. Library amplification used two PCR steps, and the second PCR step added sample barcodes and sequencing adapters. Libraries were sequenced on Illumina HiSeq 2500 (2x100 bp) or NovaSeq (2x150 bp). Concerning the study's data processing: MIGEC handled demultiplexing of reads and collapsing into UMI consensus sequences, while MiXCR performed V(D)J alignment. Vaccine-responding clonotypes were identified with edgeR using replicate PBMC samples, with FDR below 0.01 and a log2 fold change above 5 up to day 15 being required. CD4 or CD8 identity was assigned to each bulk clonotype according to whether the clonotype was present at higher abundance in the sequenced CD4 repertoire or the sequenced CD8 repertoire. Using fastp at Q25 and MiXCR, TCRdb reprocessed the public reads and kept productive beta chains. When rows share a CDR3 protein, they turn into one entry using the most common DNA and genes. The V and J calls follow TCRdb's processing rather than the paper's. For this sample the table gives hundreds of thousands of distinct CDR3 sequences, of which roughly a sixth were detected only once. The ten largest account for over 15% of the sample.

The origin of this receptor is a man aged 18 to 30 who received the YFV17D yellow fever vaccine. The sample was PBMCs, taken before the yellow fever booster vaccination. The V gene is TRBV4-2 and the J gene is TRBJ2-3; TRBD2 lines up with 7 middle nucleotides. The CDR3 sequence is CASSQEGGSYTDTQYF. Read as DNA, the sequence is TGTGCCAGCAGCCAAGAAGGCGGGAGCTACACAGATACGCAGTATTTT.